This T cell receptor (beta chain) was profiled in a study of blood T cell repertoires in COVID-19. Study information: The United States, Italy and Spain supplied acute and convalescent COVID-19 samples. T cells, B-cell-depleted T cells, or PBMCs supplied cDNA or gDNA.

With 1 base clipped from V and 1 base from J, the junction kept 6 bases outside the gene matches. The germline CDR1 and CDR2 sequences are SGHRS and YFSETQ. The CDR3 has 17 amino acids. In the original processing: Scientists estimated how many nucleated cells there were by amplifying reference gene primers. Sequenced by immunoSEQ multiplex PCR; TCRdb stores in-frame clones only, minus some. V and J calls and clone size follow that table, whereas D and trimming were derived from the DNA. The profile covers some 80,000 clones, with more than 75% appearing a single time and 20% taken by the ten largest.

The chain recombines TRBV5-1 with TRBJ1-2, with TRBD1 matching over 11 bases. Material for sequencing was peripheral blood. This TCR was sampled from a woman older than 75 with active or convalescent COVID-19. Written as DNA, the CDR3 is TGCGCCAGCAGCTTGACGGGGACAGGGGGAGGTAACTATGGCTACACCTTC. Amino acid sequence: CASSLTGTGGGNYGYTF.